This T cell receptor (beta chain) stems from a study of early T cells in non-severe SARS-CoV-2 infection (dated by TCRdb to about 2021). Background for the entire study: Because TCR sequencing relied on bulk RNA taken from unsorted whole blood, pairing of alpha and beta chains was not possible. Broad study findings and their caveats: Matching against VDJdb was skewed toward anti-spike CD8 responses, likely underestimated virus-specific expansions, and missed private and CD4 specificities.

Library preparation employed 5' RACE. The instrument given in TCRdb is NextSeq 500. Unique molecular identifiers were attached to individual cDNA molecules in the TCR library protocol so that sequencing error and PCR bias could be corrected. Both TCR alpha and beta chains were sequenced, and tight co-correlation was observed between alpha and beta sequence abundances in each sample. The authors processed their data as follows. Decombinator V4 was used to annotate the V gene, J gene and CDR3 of the TCR sequences. Expanded TCRs were defined as changing significantly between any two time points under a Poisson model with p below 0.0001. Abundances of TCRs were expressed as counts per million after normalisation to the total number of TCRs sequenced in each sample. VDJdb, accessed on 1 November 2021, was searched for TCRs annotated for CMV, EBV and SARS-CoV-2, and TCRs annotated for more than one antigen were excluded. TCRdb itself trimmed the public reads at Q25 with fastp, ran MiXCR and retained productive beta chains. Merged by CDR3 protein, the rows form single entries marked with the most common genes and DNA. The V and J calls, along with clone size, are taken from TCRdb and not from the paper's own processing. The sample table records 25,000 to 30,000 distinct CDR3 sequences; roughly 4% of these occur just once. Of the sample, about 9.4% falls within the top ten clones.

This was a case-control study nested in a cohort of healthcare workers in London, UK, who had nasopharyngeal swab PCR tests and blood samples taken every week. Between 23 and 31 March 2020, the week of the UK lockdown, healthcare workers were enrolled and then followed up weekly for as long as 16 weeks. This clonotype was recorded many times. The antigen it recognizes is unknown. Per-base qualities were not stored, and no clone one base away is much larger. This clonotype was obtained from an adult who was a healthcare worker with PCR-confirmed SARS-CoV-2 infection or an uninfected control (not recorded which). Input material: whole blood.

CDR3 reads: CASSISSNSYEQYF. At the DNA level, the sequence is TGTGCCAGTAGCATTTCGTCGAACTCCTACGAGCAGTACTTC. This receptor chain uses TRBV19 and TRBJ2-7; there is no confident call for the D gene. Including cysteine and phenylalanine, the CDR3 has 14 amino acids. Kept here is only the CDR3 DNA, which spans 42 bases and is read in frame from base 1. Based on the germline V gene (reference sequence), the CDR1 and CDR2 sequences are LNHDA and SQIVND. The V and J ends are trimmed by 6 bases and 0 bases, leaving 12 bases between them.